This T cell receptor (beta chain) was captured in a study of beta chain features in type 1 diabetes. With respect to this clone: The antigen remains undetermined.

Sequencing targeted expressed TCRB transcripts, as all isolated RNA had been reverse transcribed. Produced via immunoSEQ multiplex PCR; TCRdb's table is partial and in-frame only. The sample contains about 740,000 clones, over 10% of which appear only once. Markers CD45RO/CCR7/CD25/CD127/CD95/CD27 served to sort CD4+ naive, central memory, regulatory and stem cell-like memory cells. CDR1 SQVTM and CDR2 ANQGSEA come from the germline V gene. Trimming took 4 bases from V and 8 from J, leaving 10 bases between them. The CDR3 sequence is 11 residues long. General study results and limits: Among all four CD4+ subsets, Type 1 diabetes patients had TCRB CDR3s that were moderately but significantly shorter.

This TCR derives from a man in his late teens or twenties with type 1 diabetes. The specimen sequenced was naive CD4+ T cells from blood. The rearrangement joins TRBV29-1 to TRBJ2-3; perhaps TRBD1 as D (7 bases). Here the CDR3 DNA reads TGCAGCGTTGCAGGGGGAGGTACGCAGTATTTT. Amino acids: CSVAGGGTQYF.